The clone carrying this T cell receptor (beta chain) was seen many times. This sample was included in a study of neurological immune-mediated disorders. TCRdb re-derived calls from the 5' RACE reads in MiXCR, one entry per CDR3 protein. This table has about 59,000 distinct CDR3 sequences, around 3.4% appearing once. The TCR was taken from a young woman with multiple sclerosis. Sample: PBMCs.

The CDR3 spells CSAPVPGRTGELFF. In DNA, the CDR3 is TGCAGTGCCCCGGTCCCAGGACGGACCGGGGAGCTGTTTTTT. This rearrangement joins TRBV20-1 to TRBJ2-2; D is uncertain. V shed 6 bases and J shed 5 bases, with 16 bases lying between them. The germline gives CDR1 DFQATT, CDR2 SNEGSKA (reference sequence). This CDR3 has 14 amino acids.